Listed below are T cell receptor beta chains from one sample, sequenced in a study of blood T cell repertoires in COVID-19. This table comes from immunoSEQ multiplex PCR, and its TCRdb copy is limited to in-frame clones, with some not included. This sample has about 13,000 clones, with around 90% found just once. The sequencing sample was made of peripheral blood. These receptors came from a human donor with active COVID-19. The donor label of this sample is uncertain. The CDR3 runs from the conserved cysteine through the conserved F or W. A D gene is named only where the DNA matches it firmly. Where a row states a size, it is once, few, many or the class of an expanded clone; other rows omit it.

len	d_gene	v_gene	j_gene	abundance	CDR3aa	CDR3nt
17	TRBD1	TRBV11-2	TRBJ1-6	NA	CASSSRGRSSYNSPLHF	TGTGCCAGCAGCTCCAGGGGGCGAAGCTCCTATAATTCACCCCTCCACTTT
15	TRBD1	TRBV5-1	TRBJ1-2	NA	CASSMGWGQGGGYTF	TGCGCCAGCAGCATGGGTTGGGGACAGGGCGGCGGCTACACCTTC
13	NA	TRBV2	TRBJ1-2	NA	CATTRGDEGGYTF	TGTGCCACCACGCGGGGGGACGAGGGGGGCTACACCTTC
16	NA	TRBV9	TRBJ1-6	NA	CASSTRHGKDNSPLHF	TGTGCCAGCAGCACCCGTCACGGGAAAGACAATTCACCCCTCCACTTT
15	TRBD1	TRBV2	TRBJ2-7	NA	CASKSQGAGSYEQYF	TGTGCCAGCAAGTCGCAGGGGGCCGGCTCCTACGAGCAGTACTTC
14	TRBD2	TRBV5-1	TRBJ2-7	NA	CASSKTSGGYEQYF	TGCGCCAGCAGCAAGACTAGCGGGGGGTACGAGCAGTACTTC
16	TRBD1	TRBV7-9	TRBJ1-1	NA	CASSLAVGQGLAEAFF	TGTGCCAGCAGCTTAGCGGTTGGACAGGGTTTGGCTGAAGCTTTCTTT
14	TRBD1	TRBV18	TRBJ2-7	NA	CASSPGQAWNEQYF	TGTGCCAGCTCACCGGGACAGGCTTGGAACGAGCAGTACTTC
18	TRBD2	TRBV19	TRBJ2-4	NA	CASSPGLAGGLAKNIQYF	TGTGCCAGTAGTCCGGGACTAGCGGGGGGCCTAGCCAAAAACATTCAGTACTTC
13	TRBD2	TRBV3-1/TRBV3-2	TRBJ2-7	NA	CASSRSGGYEQYF	TGTGCCAGCAGCCGATCGGGGGGTTACGAGCAGTACTTC
12	NA	TRBV20-1	TRBJ2-7	NA	CSASVQPDFQYF	TGCAGTGCTAGTGTACAACCCGATTTTCAGTACTTC
14	TRBD1	TRBV7-2	TRBJ2-7	NA	CASSSDRGSYEQYF	TGTGCCAGCAGCTCGGACAGGGGATCCTACGAGCAGTACTTC
14	NA	TRBV2	TRBJ1-5	NA	CASSEGSSNQPQHF	TGTGCCAGCAGTGAGGGCAGTAGCAATCAGCCCCAGCATTTT
14	NA	TRBV3-1/TRBV3-2	TRBJ1-1	NA	CATSGGLGNTEAFF	TGTGCCACGTCCGGAGGCCTTGGGAACACTGAAGCTTTCTTT
18	TRBD2	TRBV4-2	TRBJ2-1	NA	CASSRGGTSGGARHEQFF	TGTGCCAGCAGCCGAGGAGGGACTAGCGGGGGGGCTAGGCATGAGCAGTTCTTC
15	NA	TRBV3-1/TRBV3-2	TRBJ1-1	few	CASSQDWGGNTEAFF	TGTGCCAGCAGCCAAGATTGGGGGGGAAACACTGAAGCTTTCTTT